The source of this TCR beta chain is a study of post-analysis software for immune sequencing data. Overall study: Recorded disease courses covered relapsing-remitting, secondary progressive and progressive-relapsing multiple sclerosis. Some patients had no subtype annotation.

The V gene's germline CDR1 is SEHNR and CDR2 FQNEAQ (reference sequence). The CDR3 sequence is 16 residues long. The junction had 8 bases not matched to a gene; V was cut back by 1 base and J by 5 bases. There are a few counts of this clonotype. The antigen is unknown. Points from the study as a whole: Comparison of patients with controls showed a handful of TRBV segments more frequent in patients, TRBV5-6, TRBV5-1 and TRBV20-1 among them. Samples sharing a preparation batch grouped tightly together when assessed by F measure.

Unique molecular identifiers had been added to the TCR beta cDNA libraries. A population of roughly 0.9 to 11 million T cells gave rise to roughly 500,000 cDNA molecules. TCRdb ran MiXCR on the PCR reads and lists one entry per CDR3 protein. The sample has hundreds of thousands of distinct CDR3 sequences; roughly 30% are singletons. The clonotype was recovered from a girl aged 10-17 years with multiple sclerosis. The sequenced material came from blood. V gene TRBV7-9 combines with J gene TRBJ2-1; the match to TRBD2 covers 7 bases. CDR3 nucleotides: TGTGCCAGCAGCTTAGGACAATTCCGGGGGGACAATGAGCAGTTCTTC. Residues: CASSLGQFRGDNEQFF.